Listed below are T cell receptor beta chains from one sample, sequenced in a study of T cell changes during pregnancy in multiple sclerosis. Produced via immunoSEQ multiplex PCR; TCRdb's table is partial and in-frame only. The table records 35,000 to 50,000 clones, roughly 93% of them present only once. Specimen: PBMCs (not recorded whether the cells were cultured). The receptors come from a female donor with multiple sclerosis, enrolled in a pregnancy study. Both conserved end residues are part of each CDR3. The D gene is left open where the match is weak. Clone size, where shown, is once, few, many, or a class for clones that have expanded.

d_gene,abundance,j_gene,v_gene,CDR3nt,CDR3aa
NA,NA,TRBJ2-1,TRBV7-2,TGTGCCAGCAGCTTAGCGGCTAGCGAGTACAATGAGCAGTTCTTC,CASSLAASEYNEQFF
TRBD2,NA,TRBJ2-3,TRBV5-4,TGTGCCAGCAGCTGGGGGACTAGCGGGGGCACAGATACGCAGTATTTT,CASSWGTSGGTDTQYF
NA,NA,TRBJ1-4,TRBV4-1,TGCGCCAGCAGCCCCAAGGCTGAAAAACTGTTTTTT,CASSPKAEKLFF
TRBD2,NA,TRBJ2-1,TRBV5-1,TGCGCCAGCAGCGCTAGCGGGGGCCCTCCCTACAATGAGCAGTTCTTC,CASSASGGPPYNEQFF
TRBD1,NA,TRBJ1-1,TRBV27,TGTGCCAGCACCACGACAGGGGGGTTCACTGAAGCTTTCTTT,CASTTTGGFTEAFF
NA,NA,TRBJ2-7,TRBV5-6,TGTGCCAGCAGCTTGCCGACCCGGGAGAGCTCCTACGAGCAGTACTTC,CASSLPTRESSYEQYF
TRBD1,NA,TRBJ2-1,TRBV14,TGTGCCAGCAGCCAAGGGACAGGGGTATGGTTAGCCTACAATGAGCAGTTCTTC,CASSQGTGVWLAYNEQFF
TRBD2,NA,TRBJ2-7,TRBV5-5,TGTGCCAGCAGCTTGGATGGCGGGAGCTCCTACGAGCAGTACTTC,CASSLDGGSSYEQYF
NA,NA,TRBJ1-5,TRBV5-5,TGTGCCAGCAGCTTGGAGGGCAGGAGCAATCAGCCCCAGCATTTT,CASSLEGRSNQPQHF
NA,NA,TRBJ2-7,TRBV6-1,TGTGCCAGCAGTGAAAGGATTTACGAGCAGTACTTC,CASSERIYEQYF
TRBD1,NA,TRBJ2-3,TRBV18,TGTGCCAGCTCTCCCAGGGGGACCGCGAGCACAGATACGCAGTATTTT,CASSPRGTASTDTQYF
TRBD1,NA,TRBJ2-7,TRBV5-5,TGTGCCAGCAGCTTGGGACAGGGGGTTTCCTACGAGCAGTACTTC,CASSLGQGVSYEQYF
NA,NA,TRBJ2-3,TRBV5-4,TGTGCCAGCAGCTTGGTGGGAGGCCATTCCACAGATACGCAGTATTTT,CASSLVGGHSTDTQYF
NA,NA,TRBJ1-2,TRBV5-1,TGCGCCAGCAGCTTGGCAGGAACCTATGGCTACACCTTC,CASSLAGTYGYTF
NA,NA,TRBJ1-1,TRBV6-4,TGTGCCAGCAGTGACTCGGGCAGTCGCGCTTTCTTT,CASSDSGSRAFF
NA,NA,TRBJ2-6,TRBV13,TGTGCCAGCAGCACCAGTCGCTCTGGGGCCAACGTCCTGACTTTC,CASSTSRSGANVLTF
NA,NA,TRBJ1-3,TRBV2,TGTGCCAGCAGTCCGACGACAGGCTCTGGAAACACCATATATTTT,CASSPTTGSGNTIYF
NA,NA,TRBJ2-7,TRBV4-1,TGCGCCAGCAGCCAAAAGGGGGACGGTGCCTACGAGCAGTACTTC,CASSQKGDGAYEQYF
NA,NA,TRBJ2-3,TRBV6-5,TGTGCCAGCAGTTACAGCTACTCAGATACGCAGTATTTT,CASSYSYSDTQYF
NA,NA,TRBJ1-1,TRBV7-2,TGTGCCAGCAGCTTAGGCAGGAACACTGAAGCTTTCTTT,CASSLGRNTEAFF
NA,NA,TRBJ2-7,TRBV27,TGTGCCAGCAGGGGAACAGGGACGCAGTACTTC,CASRGTGTQYF
NA,NA,TRBJ1-1,TRBV10-3,TGTGCCATCAGTGAGTCGAGAGATGGTGAAGCTTTCTTT,CAISESRDGEAFF
NA,NA,TRBJ1-2,TRBV27,TGTGCCAGCAGTTTATCCCAAGGGGGGGAGTATGGCTACACCTTC,CASSLSQGGEYGYTF
TRBD2,once,TRBJ2-2,TRBV28,TGTGCCAGCACCTTAACTAGCGCTAGCGGGGAGCTGTTTTTT,CASTLTSASGELFF
TRBD2,NA,TRBJ2-1,TRBV5-6,TGTGCCAGCAGCTTGCTAGCGGGGGGATACAATGAGCAGTTCTTC,CASSLLAGGYNEQFF
TRBD1,NA,TRBJ1-5,TRBV6-6,TGTGCCAGCAGCCCGACAGGGGGCCGCAATCAGCCCCAGCATTTT,CASSPTGGRNQPQHF
NA,NA,TRBJ2-7,TRBV27,TGTGCCAGCAGTTTATCAGGGTATTCCTACGAGCAGTACTTC,CASSLSGYSYEQYF
TRBD2,NA,TRBJ2-7,TRBV5-1,TGCGCCAGCAGCCCCGGGACTAGCGCCGCCTACGAGCAGTACTTC,CASSPGTSAAYEQYF
TRBD2,NA,TRBJ2-1,TRBV7-3,TGTGCCAGCAGTCCCGGGACTAGCAGTAGTGAGCAGTTCTTC,CASSPGTSSSEQFF
TRBD2,once,TRBJ2-1,TRBV6-5,TGTGCCAGCAGTTTAGCGGGAGGGCCAGGGAATGAGCAGTTCTTC,CASSLAGGPGNEQFF
NA,NA,TRBJ2-7,TRBV14,TGTGCCAGCAGCCAAGCTTTGGGGGCGGTCGGCGAGCAGTACTTC,CASSQALGAVGEQYF
NA,NA,TRBJ1-1,TRBV30,TGTGCCTGGACAGGGGCGGGTATGAACACTGAAGCTTTCTTT,CAWTGAGMNTEAFF
NA,NA,TRBJ2-3,TRBV19,TGTGCCAGTAGGATGGAGGACACAGATACGCAGTATTTT,CASRMEDTDTQYF
NA,NA,TRBJ1-5,TRBV30,TGTGCCTGGAGTGGTAGGGCTGGCAATCAGCCCCAGCATTTT,CAWSGRAGNQPQHF
TRBD2,NA,TRBJ2-7,TRBV9,TGTGCCAGCAGCGTAGAACTAGCGGGAGACGAGCAGTACTTC,CASSVELAGDEQYF
NA,NA,TRBJ2-1,TRBV2,TGTGCCAGCAGCCTCCGGGACCCCTCCTACAATGAGCAGTTCTTC,CASSLRDPSYNEQFF
TRBD2,NA,TRBJ2-1,TRBV5-6,TGTGCCAGCAGCTTGGTATCCGGGACTAGATTATCGGAGCAGTTCTTC,CASSLVSGTRLSEQFF
TRBD2,NA,TRBJ2-3,TRBV6-6,TGTGCCAGCAGCAGGACTAGGCCCCCGGATACGCAGTATTTT,CASSRTRPPDTQYF
NA,NA,TRBJ1-1,TRBV5-6,TGTGCCAGCAGCCAGTTCGGGGGCAGGAGGACTGAAGCTTTCTTT,CASSQFGGRRTEAFF
TRBD1,NA,TRBJ2-5,TRBV10-3,TGTGCCATCAGTGCGCGGACAGGGGGAGGTGAGACCCAGTACTTC,CAISARTGGGETQYF
NA,NA,TRBJ2-1,TRBV7-3,TGTGCCAGCAGCTCGGGCTCAGACCCCAATGAGCAGTTCTTC,CASSSGSDPNEQFF
TRBD1,NA,TRBJ1-2,TRBV6-5,TGTGCCAGCAGACTAAACAGGGGCTTTCAGTATGGCTACACCTTC,CASRLNRGFQYGYTF
TRBD2,once,TRBJ2-5,TRBV6-1,TGTGCCAGCAGTGAAGCTCCGGGGGAGGGGACCCAGTACTTC,CASSEAPGEGTQYF
NA,few,TRBJ1-4,TRBV6-5,TGTGCCAGCAGCCGGTGGCCCTTGGAAAAACTGTTTTTT,CASSRWPLEKLFF
TRBD1,NA,TRBJ1-3,TRBV5-1,TGCGCCAGCAGCTCTGTTCCGGGACAGGGTAGCTCTGGAAACACCATATATTTT,CASSSVPGQGSSGNTIYF
NA,NA,TRBJ1-1,TRBV13,TGTGCCAGCAGCTTATATTCAGGCAGGAACACTGAAGCTTTCTTT,CASSLYSGRNTEAFF
NA,NA,TRBJ1-1,TRBV10-3,TGTGCCATCAGGTCGGATTTGAACACTGAAGCTTTCTTT,CAIRSDLNTEAFF
NA,NA,TRBJ2-1,TRBV27,TGTGCCAGCAGTACTTCCCAAATGACAGGCCATAGGCTCGATGAGCAGTTCTTC,CASSTSQMTGHRLDEQFF
TRBD2,NA,TRBJ2-7,TRBV7-9,TGTGCCAGCAGCTTAGGTAGCGGGATGACCTACGAGCAGTACTTC,CASSLGSGMTYEQYF
TRBD1,NA,TRBJ1-1,TRBV5-1,TGCGCCAGCAGCCATCCGGACAGGGAAGCTTTCTTT,CASSHPDREAFF